A single sample gave rise to the 7 T cell receptor beta chains below, sequenced in a study of T-cell memory formation after mild COVID-19. TCRdb re-called the 5' RACE reads with MiXCR, one entry per CDR3 protein. The sample includes 580,000 or so distinct CDR3 sequences, 17% of them seen just once. Sequencing was performed on PBMCs or a T cell subset sorted from them (not recorded which). The source is an adult woman who had mild COVID-19 (a few samples of this study predate the infection). Cell type and time point are not known.

This clonotype was seen more than once but under ten times. The CDR3 DNA sequence: TGTGCCAGCAGTCGGGCTTGGGGGGCCGGCACCGGGGAGCTGTTTTTT. Translating it yields CASSRAWGAGTGELFF. This rearrangement joins TRBV5-6 to TRBJ2-2, with D perhaps assigned TRBD1 or TRBD2 (6 bases each). The germline gives CDR1 SGHDT, CDR2 YYEEEE. CDR3 size: 16 residues. Trimming left V 5 bases short and J 4 bases short, with 18 bases between.

The J gene is TRBJ2-7, the V gene TRBV9; D remains ambiguous. V gave up 0 bases and J gave up 0 bases, with 10 bases separating them. Germline V gene lookup returns CDR1 SGDLS and CDR2 YYNGEE. This CDR3 comprises 15 residues. DNA for the CDR3: TGTGCCAGCAGCGTAGGACTGGGCAGCTCCTACGAGCAGTACTTC. This codes for CASSVGLGSSYEQYF.

The sample holds a few counts of this clonotype. Possible read error: a much larger clone is one base away. V gene TRBV7-8 combines with J gene TRBJ1-2; possible D gene TRBD1, 5 bases. Germline CDR1 and CDR2: SGHVS and FQNEAQ. The V end lost 5 bases, the J end lost 4 bases, and 8 bases lay between the germline ends. The CDR3 consists of 12 residues. Written as DNA, the CDR3 is TGTGCCAGCAGCCAGGACATCTATGGCTACACCTTC. It encodes CASSQDIYGYTF.

This clonotype was seen a few times. J is TRBJ1-1 and V is TRBV25-1; 8 bases line up with TRBD1. CDR1 is MGHDK and CDR2 is SYGVNS in the germline V gene. The V gene end was trimmed by 6 bases and the J gene end by 5 bases; junction bases not matched to a gene: 5. This CDR3 region has 13 residues. CDR3 sequence reads: CASSGQGGTEAFF. The CDR3 nucleotides read TGTGCCAGCAGCGGACAGGGCGGGACTGAAGCTTTCTTT.

In nucleotides, the CDR3 is TGCAGTGCTCCGGATTTAAGGCACAATGAGCAGTTCTTC. Encoded protein: CSAPDLRHNEQFF. This sequence joins TRBV20-1 and TRBJ2-1; no definite D call. CDR1 is DFQATT, CDR2 SNEGSKA, per germline (reference sequence). Between the trimmed V and J ends, which lost 5 bases and 5 bases, there was a span of 13 bases. The CDR3 sequence is 13 residues long.

This CDR3 reads CASNPSLGAPRTGELFF. The CDR3 region has the DNA TGTGCCAGCAACCCTTCCCTCGGGGCCCCGAGGACCGGGGAGCTGTTTTTT. The V gene is TRBV6-2 or TRBV6-3, the J gene TRBJ2-2; either TRBD1 or TRBD2 may supply D (5 bases each). V dropped 7 bases and J dropped 5 bases, with 23 bases sitting between them. The germline V gene has CDR1 MNHEY and CDR2 SVGEGT. The CDR3 is 17 residues long.

A few counts support this clonotype. CDR3 amino acids: CASSQDSQGETQYF. CDR3 sequence (DNA): TGCGCCAGCAGCCAAGATAGTCAGGGGGAGACCCAGTACTTC. This chain joins TRBV4-3 and TRBJ2-5; a weak D match, TRBD1 (6 bases). The CDR3 runs to 14 residues. The V and J ends lost 0 bases and 5 bases respectively, with 10 bases between them. The germline gives CDR1 LGHNA, CDR2 YSLEER.